The sequence of this T cell receptor beta chain was determined in a study of identical twins. There are 12 residues in the CDR3. V was trimmed by 2 bases and J by 5 bases, leaving 6 bases between them. Germline V gene lookup returns CDR1 KGHSH and CDR2 LQKENI. TCRdb analysed the 5' RACE reads with MiXCR anew, one entry per CDR3 protein. The sample records approximately 500,000 distinct CDR3 sequences, 20% to 25% being singletons. This sample also belongs to another study, concerning T cells expressing NK-cell markers.

Sequenced input: CD4+ T cells sorted from blood. This receptor was identified in a woman aged 18-29 years in good health. The J gene is TRBJ2-5, the V gene TRBV18; D is unclear. CDR3 protein: CASSPFRETQYF. The CDR3 nucleotides read TGTGCCAGCTCACCATTCAGGGAGACCCAGTACTTC.